This T cell receptor beta chain was captured by sequencing in a study of blood T cell repertoires in COVID-19. The wider study: Acute-phase and convalescent COVID-19 samples originated in the United States, Italy and Spain.

Trimming cost V 1 base and J 2 bases; bases outside gene matches: 6. The CDR3 is 16 residues long. Germline CDR1 and CDR2: KGHDR and SFDVKD. In the authors' workflow: Estimated nucleated cell counts came from reference gene primer amplification. The table came from immunoSEQ multiplex PCR; TCRdb's copy has only in-frame clones and leaves some out. D and trimming come from the DNA, and the V and J calls and clone size come from that table. The sample holds about 51,000 clones, roughly 84% seen once. The sample consisted of peripheral blood. The rearrangement joins TRBV24-1 to TRBJ2-7; TRBD1 aligns across 8 bases. This receptor was taken from an older man with active COVID-19. The CDR3 loop reads CATSDFGQGGAYEQYF. DNA for the CDR3: TGTGCCACCAGTGATTTCGGACAGGGCGGGGCCTACGAGCAGTACTTC.